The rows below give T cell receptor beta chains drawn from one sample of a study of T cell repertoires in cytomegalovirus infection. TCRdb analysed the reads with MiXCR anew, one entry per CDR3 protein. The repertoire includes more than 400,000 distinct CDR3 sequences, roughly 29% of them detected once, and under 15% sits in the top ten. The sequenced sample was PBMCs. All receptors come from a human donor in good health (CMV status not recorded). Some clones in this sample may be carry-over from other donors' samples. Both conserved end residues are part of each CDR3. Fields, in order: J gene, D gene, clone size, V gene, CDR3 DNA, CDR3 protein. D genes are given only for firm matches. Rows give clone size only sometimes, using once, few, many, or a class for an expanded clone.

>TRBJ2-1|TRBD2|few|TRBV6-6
TGTGCCAGCACCCCTGGGACTAGATCGTACAATGAGCAGTTCTTC
CASTPGTRSYNEQFF
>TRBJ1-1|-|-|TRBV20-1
TGCAGTGCTTTGGGCTTTAGGTCGAACACTGAAGCTTTCTTT
CSALGFRSNTEAFF
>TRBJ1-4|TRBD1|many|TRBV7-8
TGTGCCAGCAGCACACAGGGGGCGACTAATGAAAAACTGTTTTTT
CASSTQGATNEKLFF
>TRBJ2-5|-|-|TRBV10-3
TGTGCCATCAGTGAGAGGCTCCAAGAGACCCAGTACTTC
CAISERLQETQYF
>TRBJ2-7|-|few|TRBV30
TGTGCCTGGAGTGTGAGTTTTACTTCCCGCGGGAACCCCTACGAGCAGTACTTC
CAWSVSFTSRGNPYEQYF
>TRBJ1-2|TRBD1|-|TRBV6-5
TGTGCCAGCAGTTACACCGACAGGGGGCGGGACTATGGCTACACCTTC
CASSYTDRGRDYGYTF
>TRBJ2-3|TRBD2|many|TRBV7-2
TGTGCCAGCAGCGCACCGACTAGCGGGACAGGCGGCGATACGCAGTATTTT
CASSAPTSGTGGDTQYF
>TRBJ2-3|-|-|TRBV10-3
TGTGCCATCAGTGAGGGGGGGATCACAGATACGCAGTATTTT
CAISEGGITDTQYF
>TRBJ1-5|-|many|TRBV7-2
TGTGCCAGCAGCTTAGTAAAAGGGGGGTGGAATCAGCCCCAGCATTTT
CASSLVKGGWNQPQHF
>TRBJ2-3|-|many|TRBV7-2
TGTGCCAGCAGCTTAACTGGCCTCACAGATACGCAGTATTTT
CASSLTGLTDTQYF